This TCR beta chain derives from a study of long-term antiretroviral therapy in people with HIV. Study-wide results and caveats: At every time point, clones expanded before ART dominated the repertoire. Transplant donor controls retained higher diversity, though diversity increased after ART.

As regards this clone: Its cognate antigen is unknown.

The assay used was immunoSEQ (version v3.0), run at survey level. Per-sample targets for sequencing were 40,000-50,000 T-cell genomes. Produced via immunoSEQ multiplex PCR; TCRdb's table is partial and in-frame only. The sample yields about 17,000 clones, roughly 95% seen once. V lost 1 base to trimming and J lost 10 bases, with 12 bases between them. This CDR3 has 14 residues. Germline lookup yields CDR1 SGDLS and CDR2 YYNGEE. This receptor was identified in a man aged 30 to 45 with HIV. This chain uses TRBV9 with TRBJ1-6, with D unclear. The sample in question was unsorted PBMCs, obtained approximately 11 years after starting antiretroviral therapy. CDR3 region: CASSVLGGSSPLHF. The DNA for the CDR3 is TGTGCCAGCAGCGTATTAGGAGGGAGCTCACCCCTCCACTTT.